This T cell receptor (beta chain) comes out of a study of blood T cells in healthy people across ages. Notes on the study in general: While age rose, TCR beta diversity per million T cells dropped in a roughly linear way.

In each sample, at least 6 million PBMCs were isolated. This clonotype appeared a few times. Its antigen is not identified. Using a J-beta primer mix together with a sample-barcoded 5' primer, a second PCR was run for roughly 6 to 12 cycles. TCRdb re-analysed the 5' RACE reads in MiXCR, keeping a single row per CDR3 protein. The sample records 780,000 or so distinct CDR3 sequences, just over 55% being singletons. The sample comprised blood. The origin of this receptor is a man aged 35-49 years in good health.

As DNA, the CDR3 is TGTGCCAGCAGTCAGACACCTCAGAAAGGTTCACCCCTCCACTTT. Translated: CASSQTPQKGSPLHF. This chain links TRBV12-3 or TRBV12-4 with TRBJ1-6; D remains ambiguous. This CDR3 region has 15 residues. Deletions cut 5 bases from V and 9 bases from J, with 17 bases between.